This note documents a single TCR beta chain sequence. This entry comes from a study of blood T cell repertoires in COVID-19. On the study more broadly: Sites in the United States, Italy and Spain provided acute and convalescent COVID-19 samples.

Per the original data handling: Reference gene primers were amplified, and this amplification served to estimate nucleated cell counts. The method was immunoSEQ multiplex PCR; TCRdb's version includes in-frame clones alone and lacks a portion of them. V, J and clone size derive from that table, while D and trimming were established from the DNA sequence. Counted here are more than 100,000 clones, around three quarters occurring once; the ten biggest clones make up roughly 4%. The CDR3 length is 17 residues. Germline lookup yields CDR1 KGHSH and CDR2 LQKENI. V lost 1 base, J lost 2 bases, and 10 bases stayed unmatched.

Sequenced sample: peripheral blood. This receptor was identified in a woman of 80 years or more with acute or convalescent COVID-19. The chain recombines TRBV18 with TRBJ1-2; 7 bases match TRBD1. The CDR3 sequence: CASSPRPAAGGNYGYTF. DNA of the CDR3: TGTGCCAGCTCACCACGCCCGGCGGCAGGGGGGAACTATGGCTACACCTTC. The full variable domain, in which reference TRBV18 and TRBJ1-2 provide the parts outside the CDR3, is NAGVMQNPRHLVRRRGQEARLRCSPMKGHSHVYWYRQLPEEGLKFMVYLQKENIIDESGMPKERFSAEFPKEGPSILRIQQVVRGDSAAYFCASSPRPAAGGNYGYTFGSGTRLTVV.